Listed here are 14 T cell receptor beta chains from one sample, sequenced in a study of Ad26.COV2.S vaccination and SARS-CoV-2 variants. Regarding treatment: 15 to 20 received Ad26.COV2.S at low or high dose, single or two shots; about five received placebo; per-sample allocation not given. On day 63 after the first injection, vaccine and placebo recipients gave samples. The repertoire was sequenced with immunoSEQ multiplex PCR; TCRdb's copy has only in-frame clones and lacks some. This sample yields roughly 680,000 clones, of which roughly nine tenths are seen a single time; about 1.5% belongs to the top ten. Sequencing used peripheral blood, obtained in a trial of Ad26.COV2.S vaccine versus placebo. The source of these receptors is a person aged 18-65 years who received the Ad26.COV2.S COVID-19 vaccine or a placebo.

The chain couples TRBV27 to TRBJ2-1, with 8 bases matching TRBD2. The CDR3 spans 14 residues. Trimming cost V 0 bases and J 6 bases; bases outside gene matches: 1. Germline CDR1 reads MNHEY; CDR2 reads SMNVEV (reference sequence). The CDR3 bases are TGTGCCAGCAGTTTATCGGGACTAGGCAATGAGCAGTTCTTC. Translation gives CASSLSGLGNEQFF.

V is TRBV20-1 and J is TRBJ2-5; D ambiguous. The germline gives CDR1 DFQATT, CDR2 SNEGSKA (reference sequence). The CDR3 extends over 11 amino acids. With 7 bases removed from V and 4 bases from J, the gap between germline ends came to 10 bases. In DNA form, the CDR3 reads TGCAGTGTCAGACTTGGAGAGACCCAGTACTTC. Residues: CSVRLGETQYF.

As to this clone: Other DNA sequences in the same sample also yield this CDR3. This sequence joins TRBV6-5 and TRBJ2-7; tentative D call: TRBD1 (6 bases). Germline CDR1 MNHEY, CDR2 SVGAGI. Trimming left V 6 bases short and J 2 bases short, with 11 bases between. The CDR3 loop spans 13 amino acids. The CDR3, as DNA: TGTGCCAGCAGCTTACAGGGACCCTACGAGCAGTACTTC. The encoded protein is CASSLQGPYEQYF.

The gene calls are TRBV30 and TRBJ2-1; 10 positions agree with TRBD2. Unmatched junction bases numbered 6, after V lost 1 base and J lost 6 bases. The CDR3 covers 15 residues. Germline values: CDR1 GTSNPN, CDR2 SVGIG (reference sequence). The CDR3: CAWSDLGLAFNEQFF. The CDR3 nucleotides read TGTGCCTGGAGTGACTTGGGACTAGCGTTCAATGAGCAGTTCTTC.

The CDR3 protein is CASSQSSGIRGYTF. The CDR3 DNA sequence: TGCGCCAGCAGCCAATCTTCAGGGATTCGGGGCTACACCTTC. V is TRBV4-3 and J is TRBJ1-2, with TRBD1 as a possible D gene (5 bases). Trimming cost V 2 bases and J 8 bases, with 15 bases left between them. CDR3 length: 14 amino acids. Germline V gene sequence: CDR1 LGHNA, CDR2 YSLEER.

CDR3 residues: CASSPSPHNEQFF. The CDR3, as DNA: TGTGCCAGCAGTCCGTCCCCCCACAATGAGCAGTTCTTC. The V call is TRBV27, the J call TRBJ2-1; D is uncertain. Trimming left V 5 bases short and J 5 bases short, with 10 bases between. From germline, CDR1 is MNHEY and CDR2 SMNVEV (reference sequence). The CDR3 is 13 residues long.

The J gene is TRBJ2-3, the V gene TRBV7-3; either TRBD1 or TRBD2 may fit D (5 bases each). Per germline, CDR1 SGHTA and CDR2 FQGTGA. The CDR3 runs 14 residues. Trimming stripped 5 bases from V and 2 bases from J, with 11 bases between. The CDR3: CASSPRGDTDTQYF. DNA of the CDR3: TGTGCCAGCAGCCCGAGGGGTGACACAGATACGCAGTATTTT.

This clone was counted a few times. The chain combines TRBV5-8 with TRBJ1-5; D is uncertain. CDR3 length: 12 residues. In germline, CDR1 is SGHTS, CDR2 YDEGEE. As DNA, the CDR3 is TGTTCTTCAGCTGGGAGCAATCAGCCCCAGCATTTT. This sequence encodes CSSAGSNQPQHF.

The gene calls are TRBV11-3 and TRBJ1-1, with a weak D call TRBD1 (6 bases). Germline V lookup: CDR1 SGHNT, CDR2 YENEEA. The CDR3 sequence is 13 residues long. Trimming took off 5 bases at V and 1 base at J, with 8 bases between the two ends. The CDR3 protein is CASSRGQNTEAFF. In nucleotides, the CDR3 is TGTGCCAGCAGCAGGGGACAGAACACTGAAGCTTTCTTT.

This chain joins TRBV13 and TRBJ2-3; D not certain. Looked up from germline, CDR1 is PRHDT and CDR2 is FYEKMQ (reference sequence). The CDR3 is 11 amino acids. V was cut by 1 base and J by 5 bases, with 1 base left in between. This chain's CDR3 is CASSLEDTQYF. CDR3 nucleotides: TGTGCCAGCAGCTTAGAAGATACGCAGTATTTT.

This chain uses TRBV19 with TRBJ2-3; TRBD1 agrees at 9 bases. The CDR3 runs 14 residues. CDR1 is LNHDA, CDR2 SQIVND, per germline (reference sequence). The junction had 6 bases not matched to a gene; V was cut back by 6 bases and J by 5 bases. In DNA, the CDR3 is TGTGCCAGTAGCGTAGGACAGGGGAGAGATACGCAGTATTTT. It specifies CASSVGQGRDTQYF.

The V call is TRBV5-1, the J call TRBJ1-3; 7 nucleotides agree with TRBD1. The germline V gene encodes CDR1 SGHRS and CDR2 YFSETQ. Trimming at V came to 4 bases and at J to 4 bases, leaving 8 bases not matched to a gene. There are 15 residues in the CDR3. The CDR3 DNA sequence: TGCGCCAGCAGCCTCCCGACAGGGTCGGGAAACACCATATATTTT. Its protein is CASSLPTGSGNTIYF.

J is TRBJ2-7 and V is TRBV15, with 7 bases that match TRBD1. After removal of 2 bases from V and 2 bases from J, the junction contained 6 bases not matched to a gene. The CDR3 length is 15 residues. Germline CDR1 LNHNV, CDR2 YYDKDF (reference sequence). This CDR3 is CATSRTGTATYEQYF. The CDR3, as DNA: TGTGCCACCAGCAGAACCGGGACAGCCACCTACGAGCAGTACTTC. The entire variable domain, with the rest obtained from reference TRBV15 and TRBJ2-7, is as follows: DAMVIQNPRYQVTQFGKPVTLSCSQTLNHNVMYWYQQKSSQAPKLLFHYYDKDFNNEADTPDNFQSRRPNTSFCFLDIRSPGLGDTAMYLCATSRTGTATYEQYFGPGTRLTVT.

This sequence joins TRBV5-4 and TRBJ1-2, with 9 bases identical to TRBD1. CDR1 and CDR2 (germline): SGHNT, YYREEE (reference sequence). The V gene end was trimmed by 4 bases and the J gene end by 4 bases; junction bases not matched to a gene: 8. The CDR3 has 15 residues. The chain's CDR3 is CASSPLQGAFYGYTF. DNA of the CDR3: TGTGCCAGCAGCCCTCTACAGGGGGCTTTCTATGGCTACACCTTC.